This T cell receptor beta chain was captured in a study of blood T cell repertoires in COVID-19. The participants were between about 18 and 95 years old and came from some 23 US areas. For recovered donors of Cohort 3, there were two negative PCRs, clearance, or symptom resolution. Profiled with immunoSEQ multiplex PCR; TCRdb holds only in-frame clones, not every one. This table has 450,000 to 600,000 clones, about nine tenths appearing once. This CDR3 has 13 amino acids. V lost 2 bases and J 7 bases, leaving 12 bases between the germline ends. Per germline, CDR1 KGHSH and CDR2 LQKENI. V usage is TRBV18 and J usage is TRBJ2-7; D may be TRBD1 (6 bases). The clonotype was recovered from a woman younger than 30 who had recovered from COVID-19. The sample taken for sequencing was PBMCs or T cells enriched from blood (not recorded which). The CDR3, as DNA: TGTGCCAGCTCACCAAGGGCAGGGGAAGAGCAGTACTTC. Its protein product is CASSPRAGEEQYF.